The 2 T cell receptor beta chains below come from one sample, sequenced in a study of blood T cell repertoires in COVID-19. Sequenced by immunoSEQ multiplex PCR; TCRdb stores in-frame clones only, minus some. The sample shows a few hundred thousand clones, approximately 88% of them seen only once. Sequenced sample: peripheral blood. These TCRs come from a young woman with acute or convalescent COVID-19.

This chain links TRBV19 with TRBJ1-2, with 9 bases that match TRBD1. J lost 3 bases, V lost 7 bases, and 3 bases had no gene match. Germline assignment: CDR1 LNHDA and CDR2 SQIVND (reference sequence). This CDR3 spans 13 amino acids. CDR3 DNA sequence: TGTGCCAGTATGGGACAGGGTCACTATGGCTACACCTTC. Protein product: CASMGQGHYGYTF.

The chain uses TRBV18 and TRBJ2-5, with TRBD2 matching 10 bases. The V gene end was trimmed by 1 base and the J gene end by 7 bases; junction bases not matched to a gene: 6. This CDR3 is 15 amino acids long. CDR1 and CDR2 (germline): KGHSH, LQKENI. CDR3 protein: CASSPLGTSDGTQYF. CDR3 DNA sequence: TGTGCCAGCTCACCACTTGGGACTAGCGATGGGACCCAGTACTTC.